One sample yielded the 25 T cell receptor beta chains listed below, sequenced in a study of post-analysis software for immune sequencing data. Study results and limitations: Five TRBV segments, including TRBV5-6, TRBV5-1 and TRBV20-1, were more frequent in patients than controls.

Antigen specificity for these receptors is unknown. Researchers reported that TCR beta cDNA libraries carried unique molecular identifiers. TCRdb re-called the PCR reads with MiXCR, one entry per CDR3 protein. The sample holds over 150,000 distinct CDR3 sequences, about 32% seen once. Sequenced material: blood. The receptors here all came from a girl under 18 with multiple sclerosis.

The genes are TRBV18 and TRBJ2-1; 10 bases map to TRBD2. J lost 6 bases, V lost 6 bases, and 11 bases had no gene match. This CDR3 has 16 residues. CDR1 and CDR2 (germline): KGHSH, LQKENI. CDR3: CASSLSVAGGSNEQFF. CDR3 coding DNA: TGTGCCAGCTCCCTCAGTGTAGCGGGAGGCAGCAATGAGCAGTTCTTC.

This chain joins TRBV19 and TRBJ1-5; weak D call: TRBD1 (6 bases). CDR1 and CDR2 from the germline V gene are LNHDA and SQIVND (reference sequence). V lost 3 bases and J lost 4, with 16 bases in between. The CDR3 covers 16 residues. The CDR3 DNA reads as TGTGCCAGTAGTATGGGGCCAGGGGCAAATAATCAGCCCCAGCATTTT. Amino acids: CASSMGPGANNQPQHF.

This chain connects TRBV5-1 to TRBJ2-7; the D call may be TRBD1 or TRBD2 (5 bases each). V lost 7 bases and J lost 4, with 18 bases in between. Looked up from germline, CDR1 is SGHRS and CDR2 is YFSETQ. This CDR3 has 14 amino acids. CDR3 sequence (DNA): TGCGCCAGCGGCAACCGGGACGGAGCATACGAGCAGTACTTC. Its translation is CASGNRDGAYEQYF.

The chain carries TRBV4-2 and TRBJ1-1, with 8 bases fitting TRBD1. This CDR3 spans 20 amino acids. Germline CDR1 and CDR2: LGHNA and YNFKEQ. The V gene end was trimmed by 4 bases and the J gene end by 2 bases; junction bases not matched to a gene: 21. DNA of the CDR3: TGTGCCAGCAGCCCTACAGGGGGTCGCCAAGCCCGGGGCGGCAACACTGAAGCTTTCTTT. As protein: CASSPTGGRQARGGNTEAFF.

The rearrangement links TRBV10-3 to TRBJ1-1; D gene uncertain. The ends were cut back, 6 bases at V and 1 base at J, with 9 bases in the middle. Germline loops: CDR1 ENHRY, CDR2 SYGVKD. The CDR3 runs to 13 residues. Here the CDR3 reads CAISGNPNTEAFF. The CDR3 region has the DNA TGTGCCATCAGCGGGAACCCGAACACTGAAGCTTTCTTT.

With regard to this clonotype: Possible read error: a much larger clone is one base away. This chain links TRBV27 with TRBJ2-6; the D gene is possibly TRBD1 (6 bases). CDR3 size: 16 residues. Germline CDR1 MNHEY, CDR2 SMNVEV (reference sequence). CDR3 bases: TGTGCCAGCAGTTTATGGGGGCGCTCTGGGGCCAACGCCCTGACTTTC. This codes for CASSLWGRSGANALTF.

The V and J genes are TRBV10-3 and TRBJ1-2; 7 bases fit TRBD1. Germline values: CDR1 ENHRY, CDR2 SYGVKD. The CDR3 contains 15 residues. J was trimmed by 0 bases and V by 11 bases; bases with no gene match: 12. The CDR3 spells CAVSGQSYPNYGYTF. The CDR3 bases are TGTGCCGTTTCGGGACAGAGCTACCCTAACTATGGCTACACCTTC.

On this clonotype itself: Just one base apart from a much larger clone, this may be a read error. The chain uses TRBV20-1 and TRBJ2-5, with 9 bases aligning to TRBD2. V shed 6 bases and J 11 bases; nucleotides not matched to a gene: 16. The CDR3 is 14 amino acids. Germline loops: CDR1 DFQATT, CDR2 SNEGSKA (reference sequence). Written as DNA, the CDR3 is TGCAGTGCACCCGGCGGACTAGCGAGCAATGAGCAGTACTTC. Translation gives CSAPGGLASNEQYF.

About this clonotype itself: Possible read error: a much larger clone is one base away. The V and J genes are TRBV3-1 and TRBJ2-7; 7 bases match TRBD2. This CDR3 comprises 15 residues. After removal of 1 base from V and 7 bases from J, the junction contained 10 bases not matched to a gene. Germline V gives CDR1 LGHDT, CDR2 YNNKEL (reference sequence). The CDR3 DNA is TGTGCCAGCAGCCAAGTCCTAGCGGACGTTGATGAGCAGTACTTC. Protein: CASSQVLADVDEQYF.

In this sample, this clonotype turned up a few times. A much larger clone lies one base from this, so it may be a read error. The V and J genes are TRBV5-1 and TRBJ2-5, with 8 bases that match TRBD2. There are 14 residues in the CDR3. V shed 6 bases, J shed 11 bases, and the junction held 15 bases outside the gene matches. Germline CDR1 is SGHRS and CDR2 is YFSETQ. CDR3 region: CASNGLAGLGEQYF. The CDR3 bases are TGCGCCAGCAATGGGTTAGCGGGATTGGGTGAGCAGTACTTC.

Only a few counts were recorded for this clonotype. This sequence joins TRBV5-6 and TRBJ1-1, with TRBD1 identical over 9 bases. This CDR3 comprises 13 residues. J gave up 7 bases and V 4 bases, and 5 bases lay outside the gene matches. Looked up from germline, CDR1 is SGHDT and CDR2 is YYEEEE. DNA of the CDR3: TGTGCCAGCAGCGGGGACAGGGATATTGAAGCTTTCTTT. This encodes CASSGDRDIEAFF.

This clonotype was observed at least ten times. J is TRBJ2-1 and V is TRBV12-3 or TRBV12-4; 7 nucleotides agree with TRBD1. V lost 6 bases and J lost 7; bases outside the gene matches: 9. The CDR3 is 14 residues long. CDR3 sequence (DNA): TGTGCCAGCAGCTCGGACAGGTTTTTTAATGAGCAGTTCTTC. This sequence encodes CASSSDRFFNEQFF.

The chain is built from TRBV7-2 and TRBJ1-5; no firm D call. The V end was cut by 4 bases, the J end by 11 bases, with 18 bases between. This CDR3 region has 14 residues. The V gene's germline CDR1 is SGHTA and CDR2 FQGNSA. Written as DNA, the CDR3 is TGTGCCAGCAGCTACAACCCCGACCCCCCGACCCAGCATTTT. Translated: CASSYNPDPPTQHF.

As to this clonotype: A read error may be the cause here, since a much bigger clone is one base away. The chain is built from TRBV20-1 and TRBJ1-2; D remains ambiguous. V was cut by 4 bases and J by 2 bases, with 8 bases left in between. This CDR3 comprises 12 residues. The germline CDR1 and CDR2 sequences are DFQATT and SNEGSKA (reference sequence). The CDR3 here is CSATFENYGYTF. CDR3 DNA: TGCAGTGCTACATTCGAGAACTATGGCTACACCTTC.

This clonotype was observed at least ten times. In DNA form, the CDR3 reads TGCAGCGTTCAAAGCTCCTACGAGCAGTACTTC. It specifies CSVQSSYEQYF. The V and J genes are TRBV29-1 and TRBJ2-7; unclear D gene. V was shortened by 5 bases and J by 0 bases, with 5 bases between the two germline ends. Germline V gene sequence: CDR1 SQVTM, CDR2 ANQGSEA. The CDR3 length is 11 residues.

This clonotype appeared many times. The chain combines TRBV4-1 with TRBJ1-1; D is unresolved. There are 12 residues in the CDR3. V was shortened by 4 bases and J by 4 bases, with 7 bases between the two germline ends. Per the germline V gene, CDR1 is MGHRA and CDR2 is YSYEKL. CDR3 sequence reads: CASSRPGTEAFF. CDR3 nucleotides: TGCGCCAGCAGCCGTCCCGGCACTGAAGCTTTCTTT.

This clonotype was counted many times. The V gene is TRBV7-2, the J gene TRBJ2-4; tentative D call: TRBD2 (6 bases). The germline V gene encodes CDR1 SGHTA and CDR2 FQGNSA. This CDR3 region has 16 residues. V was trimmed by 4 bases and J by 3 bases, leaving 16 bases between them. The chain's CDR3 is CASSSTAGGGKNIQYF. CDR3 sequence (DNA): TGTGCCAGCAGCTCCACCGCCGGGGGAGGCAAAAACATTCAGTACTTC.

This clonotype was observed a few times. In DNA, the CDR3 is TGTGCCAGCAGTTCCGGACACAACCCCTACGAGCAGTACTTC. It specifies CASSSGHNPYEQYF. J is TRBJ2-7 and V is TRBV27, with D maybe TRBD1 (5 bases). Trimming took off 4 bases at V and 2 bases at J, with 12 bases between the two ends. Germline CDR1 MNHEY, CDR2 SMNVEV (reference sequence). CDR3 length: 14 amino acids.

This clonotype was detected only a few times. CDR3 DNA: TGCAGTACTGATTACAATGAGCAGTTCTTC. This translates into CSTDYNEQFF. The chain has TRBV20-1 and TRBJ2-1; no reliable D call. The germline V and J ends were trimmed by 8 bases and 4 bases, with 6 bases remaining between them. Germline V gives CDR1 DFQATT, CDR2 SNEGSKA (reference sequence). The length of the CDR3 is 10 residues.

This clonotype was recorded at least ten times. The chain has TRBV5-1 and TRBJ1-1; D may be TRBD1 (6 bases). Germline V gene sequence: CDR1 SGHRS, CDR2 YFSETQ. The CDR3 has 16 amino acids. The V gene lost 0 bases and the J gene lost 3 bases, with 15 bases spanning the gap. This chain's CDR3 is CASSLAGQGSDTEAFF. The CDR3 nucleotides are TGCGCCAGCAGCTTGGCCGGGCAGGGGTCGGACACTGAAGCTTTCTTT.

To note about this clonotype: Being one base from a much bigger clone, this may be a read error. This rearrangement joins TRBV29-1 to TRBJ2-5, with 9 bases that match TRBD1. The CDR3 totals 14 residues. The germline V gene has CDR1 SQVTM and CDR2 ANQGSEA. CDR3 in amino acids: CNVDPKGTGETQYF. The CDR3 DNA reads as TGCAACGTTGACCCCAAAGGGACAGGGGAGACCCAGTACTTC.

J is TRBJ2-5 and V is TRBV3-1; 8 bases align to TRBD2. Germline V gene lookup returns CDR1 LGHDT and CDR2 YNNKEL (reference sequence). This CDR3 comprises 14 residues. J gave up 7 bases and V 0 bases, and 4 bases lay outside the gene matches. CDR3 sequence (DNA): TGTGCCAGCAGCCAAGACGTTGCGGGAGGGACCCAGTACTTC. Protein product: CASSQDVAGGTQYF.

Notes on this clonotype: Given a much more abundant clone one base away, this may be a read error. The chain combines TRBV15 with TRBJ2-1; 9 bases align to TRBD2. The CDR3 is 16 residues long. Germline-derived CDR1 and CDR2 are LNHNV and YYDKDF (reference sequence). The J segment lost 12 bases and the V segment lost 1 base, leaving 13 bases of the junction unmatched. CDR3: CATSRGSASGTLGQFF. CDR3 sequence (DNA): TGTGCCACCAGCAGAGGATCGGCTAGCGGGACCCTTGGGCAGTTCTTC. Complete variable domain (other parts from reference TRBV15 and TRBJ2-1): DAMVIQNPRYQVTQFGKPVTLSCSQTLNHNVMYWYQQKSSQAPKLLFHYYDKDFNNEADTPDNFQSRRPNTSFCFLDIRSPGLGDTAMYLCATSRGSASGTLGQFFGPGTRLTVL.

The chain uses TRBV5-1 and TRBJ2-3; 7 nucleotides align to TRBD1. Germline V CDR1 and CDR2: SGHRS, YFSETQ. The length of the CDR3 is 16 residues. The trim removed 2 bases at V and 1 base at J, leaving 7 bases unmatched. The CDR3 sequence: CASSLTGVGRTDTQYF. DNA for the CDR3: TGCGCCAGCAGCTTAACAGGGGTCGGACGCACAGATACGCAGTATTTT.

CDR3 loop: CASRSGTGGAGANVLTF. CDR3 coding DNA: TGTGCCAGCAGGTCCGGGACAGGGGGCGCTGGGGCCAACGTCCTGACTTTC. This chain links TRBV2 with TRBJ2-6, with 12 bases that match TRBD1. Unmatched junction bases numbered 5, after V lost 6 bases and J lost 2 bases. This CDR3 is built from 17 residues. Germline loops: CDR1 SNHLY, CDR2 FYNNEI. Drawing the rest from reference TRBV2 and TRBJ2-6, the complete variable domain is EPEVTQTPSHQVTQMGQEVILRCVPISNHLYFYWYRQILGQKVEFLVSFYNNEISEKSEIFDDQFSVERPDGSNFTLKIRSTKLEDSAMYFCASRSGTGGAGANVLTFGAGSRLTVL.